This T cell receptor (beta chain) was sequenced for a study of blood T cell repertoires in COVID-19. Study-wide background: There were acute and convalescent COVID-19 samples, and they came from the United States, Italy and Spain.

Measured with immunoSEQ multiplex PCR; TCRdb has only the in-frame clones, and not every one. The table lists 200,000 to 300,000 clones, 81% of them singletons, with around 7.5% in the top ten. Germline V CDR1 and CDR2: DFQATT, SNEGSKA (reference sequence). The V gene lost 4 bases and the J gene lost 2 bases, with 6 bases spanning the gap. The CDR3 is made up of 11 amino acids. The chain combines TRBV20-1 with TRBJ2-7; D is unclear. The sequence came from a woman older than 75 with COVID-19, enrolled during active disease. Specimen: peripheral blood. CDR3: CSAKLTYEQYF. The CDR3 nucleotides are TGCAGTGCTAAACTGACCTACGAGCAGTACTTC.